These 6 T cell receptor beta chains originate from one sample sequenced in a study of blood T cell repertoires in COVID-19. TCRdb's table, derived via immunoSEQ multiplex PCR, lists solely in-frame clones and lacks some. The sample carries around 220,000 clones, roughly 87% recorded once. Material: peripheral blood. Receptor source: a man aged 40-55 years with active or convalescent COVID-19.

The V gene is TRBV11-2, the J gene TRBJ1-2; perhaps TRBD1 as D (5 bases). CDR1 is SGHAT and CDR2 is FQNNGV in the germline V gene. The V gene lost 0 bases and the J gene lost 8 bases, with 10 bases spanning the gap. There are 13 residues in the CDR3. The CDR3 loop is CASSLDRRGGYTF. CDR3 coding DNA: TGTGCCAGCAGCTTAGATAGGAGGGGCGGCTACACCTTC.

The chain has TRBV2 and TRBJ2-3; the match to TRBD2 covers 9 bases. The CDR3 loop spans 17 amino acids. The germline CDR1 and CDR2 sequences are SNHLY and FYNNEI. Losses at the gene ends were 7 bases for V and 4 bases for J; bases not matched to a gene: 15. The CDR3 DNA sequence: TGTGCCAGCACCCCCAGCGGGGGGCCCCCGTCAGCAGATACGCAGTATTTT. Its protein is CASTPSGGPPSADTQYF. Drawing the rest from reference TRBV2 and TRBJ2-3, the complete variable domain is EPEVTQTPSHQVTQMGQEVILRCVPISNHLYFYWYRQILGQKVEFLVSFYNNEISEKSEIFDDQFSVERPDGSNFTLKIRSTKLEDSAMYFCASTPSGGPPSADTQYFGPGTRLTVL.

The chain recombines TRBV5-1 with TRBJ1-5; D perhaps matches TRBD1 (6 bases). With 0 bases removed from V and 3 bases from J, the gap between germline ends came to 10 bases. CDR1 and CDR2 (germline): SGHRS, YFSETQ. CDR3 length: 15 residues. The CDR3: CASSLGQAPNQPQHF. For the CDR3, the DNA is TGCGCCAGCAGCTTGGGACAGGCTCCCAATCAGCCCCAGCATTTT.

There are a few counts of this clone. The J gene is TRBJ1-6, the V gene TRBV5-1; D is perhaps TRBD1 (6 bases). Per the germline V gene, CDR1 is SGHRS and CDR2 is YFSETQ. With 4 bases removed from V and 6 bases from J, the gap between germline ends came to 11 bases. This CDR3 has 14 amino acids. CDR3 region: CASSPDRPNSPLHF. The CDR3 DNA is TGCGCCAGCAGCCCGGACAGACCTAATTCACCCCTCCACTTT.

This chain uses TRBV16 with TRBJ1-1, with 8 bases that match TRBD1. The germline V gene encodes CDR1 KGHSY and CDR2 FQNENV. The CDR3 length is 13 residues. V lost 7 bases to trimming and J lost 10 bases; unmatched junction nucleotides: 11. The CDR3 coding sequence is TGTGCCAGCAACGCGGACAGGGTAGGGGTAGCTTTCTTT. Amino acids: CASNADRVGVAFF.

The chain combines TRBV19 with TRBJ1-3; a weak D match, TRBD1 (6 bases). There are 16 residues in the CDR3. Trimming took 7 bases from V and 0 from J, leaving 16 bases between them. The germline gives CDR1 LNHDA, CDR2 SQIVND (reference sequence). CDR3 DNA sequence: TGTGCCAGTAACAGGGAAGGGCGGCTCTCTGGAAACACCATATATTTT. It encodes CASNREGRLSGNTIYF.